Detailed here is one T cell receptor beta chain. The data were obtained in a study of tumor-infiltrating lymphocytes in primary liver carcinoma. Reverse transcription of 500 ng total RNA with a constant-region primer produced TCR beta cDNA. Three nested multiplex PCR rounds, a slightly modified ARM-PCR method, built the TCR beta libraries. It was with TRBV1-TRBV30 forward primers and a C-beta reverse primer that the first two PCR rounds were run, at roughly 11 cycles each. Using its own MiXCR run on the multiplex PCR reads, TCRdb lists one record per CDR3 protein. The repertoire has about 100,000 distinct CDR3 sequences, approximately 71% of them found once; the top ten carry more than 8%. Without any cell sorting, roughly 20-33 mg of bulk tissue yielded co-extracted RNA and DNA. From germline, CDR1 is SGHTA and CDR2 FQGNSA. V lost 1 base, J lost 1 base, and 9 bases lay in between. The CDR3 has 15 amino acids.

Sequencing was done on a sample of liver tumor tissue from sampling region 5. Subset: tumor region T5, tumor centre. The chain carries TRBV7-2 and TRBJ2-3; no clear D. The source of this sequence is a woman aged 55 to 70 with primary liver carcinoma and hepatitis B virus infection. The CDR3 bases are TGTGCCAGCAGCTTAGTTTTATCGGGCACAGATACGCAGTATTTT. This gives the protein CASSLVLSGTDTQYF.